Listed below are T cell receptor beta chains from one sample, sequenced in a study of blood T cell repertoires in COVID-19. Measured with immunoSEQ multiplex PCR; TCRdb has only the in-frame clones, and not every one. The sample yields approximately 270,000 clones, 85% to 90% seen once. The sample consisted of PBMCs or T cells enriched from blood (not recorded which). These receptors all come from a woman aged 25-40 years with acute COVID-19. Each CDR3 is given with its conserved first and last residue. Each record gives: clone size, V gene, J gene, D gene, CDR3 DNA, CDR3 protein. A D gene is named only where the DNA matches it firmly. Expanded clones are given a class, and other clones once, few, many or no size at all.

>.|TRBV9|TRBJ2-2|TRBD2
TGTGCCAGCAGCGTAGAACGGGACTACTGGAACACCGGGGAGCTGTTTTTT
CASSVERDYWNTGELFF
>.|TRBV11-2|TRBJ1-5|TRBD1
TGTGCCAGCAGCGCCGGACAGGGACGTAATCAGCCCCAGCATTTT
CASSAGQGRNQPQHF
>.|TRBV18|TRBJ2-2|TRBD1
TGTGCCAGCTCACCATATTTACGACAGGGGGGAAACACCGGGGAGCTGTTTTTT
CASSPYLRQGGNTGELFF
>.|TRBV7-3|TRBJ2-3|TRBD1
TGTGCCAGCAGCTCGACAGGGCAGGGAGATACGCAGTATTTT
CASSSTGQGDTQYF
>.|TRBV18|TRBJ2-7|TRBD2
TGTGCCAGCTCACCGTCTAGCGGGATAACTTTCTACGAGCAGTACTTC
CASSPSSGITFYEQYF
>.|TRBV12-3/TRBV12-4|TRBJ1-5|TRBD1
TGTGCCAGCAGTATCCGACAGGGACGGCCCCAGCATTTT
CASSIRQGRPQHF
>.|TRBV4-1|TRBJ1-4|.
TGCGCCAGCAGCCAAATACACCAAACTAATGAAAAACTGTTTTTT
CASSQIHQTNEKLFF
>.|TRBV7-9|TRBJ2-3|TRBD2
TGTGCCAGCAGCTCAACGGGACTAGCGGGAGTGATGACAGATACGCAGTATTTT
CASSSTGLAGVMTDTQYF
>.|TRBV11-2|TRBJ2-7|.
TGTGCCAGCAGGCCGCCGTTTAGGGGTGACTCCTACGAGCAGTACTTC
CASRPPFRGDSYEQYF
>.|TRBV4-1|TRBJ1-1|.
TGCGCCAGCAGCCAAGATCACAGTGAAGCTTTCTTT
CASSQDHSEAFF
>.|TRBV18|TRBJ2-7|TRBD1
TGTGCCAGCGCCCGGACAGGGGCAAATTCCTACGAGCAGTACTTC
CASARTGANSYEQYF
>.|TRBV4-1|TRBJ2-1|TRBD1
TGCGCCAGCAGCCAAGAGGGACAGGGGTACAATGAGCAGTTCTTC
CASSQEGQGYNEQFF
>.|TRBV3-1/TRBV3-2|TRBJ2-1|TRBD2
TGTGCCAGCAGCCAAGATCGGACTAGCGGGAGTTTTAACAATGAGCAGTTCTTC
CASSQDRTSGSFNNEQFF
>.|TRBV4-1|TRBJ2-1|TRBD2
TGCGCCAGCAGCCAAGATGGGGGGGAGGGCTACAATGAGCAGTTCTTC
CASSQDGGEGYNEQFF
>few|TRBV20-1|TRBJ1-6|TRBD1
TGCAGTGCTAGTCGCTCGGGTGGGGACAGCTCCTATAATTCACCCCTCCACTTT
CSASRSGGDSSYNSPLHF
>.|TRBV29-1|TRBJ2-1|TRBD2
TGCAGCGTAGCTGGACTAGCGGGTAATGAGCAGTTCTTC
CSVAGLAGNEQFF
>.|TRBV6-5|TRBJ1-6|TRBD1
TGTGCCAGCAGTTACTTGAGGGGGCAAGGGGCCTCACCCCTCCACTTT
CASSYLRGQGASPLHF